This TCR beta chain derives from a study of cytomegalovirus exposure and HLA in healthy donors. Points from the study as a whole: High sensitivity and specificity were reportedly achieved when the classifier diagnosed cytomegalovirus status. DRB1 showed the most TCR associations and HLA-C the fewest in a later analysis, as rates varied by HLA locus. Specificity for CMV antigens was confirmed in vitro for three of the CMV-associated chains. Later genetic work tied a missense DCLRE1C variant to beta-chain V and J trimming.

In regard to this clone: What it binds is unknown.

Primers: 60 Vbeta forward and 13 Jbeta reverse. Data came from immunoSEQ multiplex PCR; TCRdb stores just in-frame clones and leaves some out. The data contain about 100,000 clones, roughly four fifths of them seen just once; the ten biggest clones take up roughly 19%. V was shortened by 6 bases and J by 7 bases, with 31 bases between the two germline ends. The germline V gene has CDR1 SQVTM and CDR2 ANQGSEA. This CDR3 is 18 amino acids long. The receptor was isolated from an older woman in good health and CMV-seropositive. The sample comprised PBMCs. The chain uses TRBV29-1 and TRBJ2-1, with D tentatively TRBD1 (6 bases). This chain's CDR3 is CSVQLKPQDRSLVNEQFF. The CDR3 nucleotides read TGCAGCGTACAATTAAAACCCCAGGACAGATCATTGGTGAATGAGCAGTTCTTC.